This T cell receptor (beta chain) was identified in a study of radiotherapy plus CTLA-4 blockade in lung cancer. Receiving focal radiation plus CTLA-4 blockade with ipilimumab were patients who had chemo-refractory metastatic non-small-cell lung cancer. Profiled with immunoSEQ multiplex PCR; TCRdb holds only in-frame clones, not every one. The sample lists over 95,000 clones, 60% to 75% occurring once. This CDR3 has 16 amino acids. The ends were cut back, 6 bases at V and 0 bases at J, with 15 bases in the middle. In germline, CDR1 is LNHNV, CDR2 YYDKDF (reference sequence). The rearrangement links TRBV15 to TRBJ2-4; maybe TRBD1 (6 bases). The source was peripheral blood, collected from a patient treated with radiotherapy plus ipilimumab. The clonotype originates from a human donor with non-small cell lung cancer who had a partial response to radiotherapy plus ipilimumab. Some clones in this sample may be carry-over from other donors' samples. The CDR3: CATRAGAGGAKNIQYF. The CDR3 DNA sequence: TGTGCCACCAGGGCAGGGGCGGGTGGAGCCAAAAACATTCAGTACTTC. Drawing the rest from reference TRBV15 and TRBJ2-4, the complete variable domain is DAMVIQNPRYQVTQFGKPVTLSCSQTLNHNVMYWYQQKSSQAPKLLFHYYDKDFNNEADTPDNFQSRRPNTSFCFLDIRSPGLGDTAMYLCATRAGAGGAKNIQYFGAGTRLSVL.